The rows below give T cell receptor beta chains drawn from one sample of a study of graft-versus-host responses after intestinal transplantation. TCRdb's table, derived via immunoSEQ multiplex PCR, lists solely in-frame clones and lacks some. The sample holds some 41,000 clones, 85% to 90% seen once. The sample was PBMCs, taken roughly 270 days after transplant. The source of these receptors is a human patient who received an intestinal transplant, so some T cells may come from the graft donor. Both conserved end residues are part of each CDR3. The order of the fields is V gene, CDR3 length, J gene, CDR3 protein.

TRBV2	14	TRBJ2-1	CASSDGPRLDEQFF
TRBV2	12	TRBJ1-1	CASSRRDTEAFF
TRBV30	15	TRBJ2-1	CAWRPLAGGPNEQFF
TRBV19	15	TRBJ1-3	CASTMNGLSGNTIYF
TRBV5-6	15	TRBJ1-2	CASSLPATGHYGYTF
TRBV27	17	TRBJ1-1	CASSVRPGERLNTEAFF
TRBV6-5	14	TRBJ1-4	CASSSRGRNEKLFF
TRBV10-1	12	TRBJ2-2	CASSESTGELFF
TRBV6-1	13	TRBJ1-1	CASSGSRDTEAFF
TRBV4-1	15	TRBJ2-2	CASSQGTRRSGELFF
TRBV7-3	15	TRBJ2-1	CASRPGTVDYNEQFF
TRBV10-3	14	TRBJ1-2	CAISESGLNYGYTF
TRBV12-5	16	TRBJ1-2	CASVPPETGYYYGYTF
TRBV10-3	11	TRBJ1-1	CAIRSNTEAFF
TRBV6-6	16	TRBJ2-3	CASSPPGGFGADTQYF
TRBV5-1	20	TRBJ2-2	CASSLGTDRGRVLRTGELFF
TRBV15	14	TRBJ2-7	CATRTDRGQGEQYF
TRBV27	15	TRBJ2-1	CASSLSGYSYNEQFF
TRBV5-4	14	TRBJ2-5	CASSPPSGEETQYF
TRBV6-5	13	TRBJ2-1	CASSSERGVEQFF
TRBV6-5	16	TRBJ1-3	CASSWAYQVSGNTIYF
TRBV6-5	15	TRBJ1-3	CASSYKGARGNTIYF
TRBV6-5	14	TRBJ2-7	CASTAGTRSHEQYF
TRBV6-1	10	TRBJ2-5	CASSEEIQYF
TRBV11-2	15	TRBJ2-5	CASSLGRGRKETQYF
TRBV30	13	TRBJ1-1	CAWTGQGWTEAFF
TRBV5-8	12	TRBJ2-7	CASSPNGYEQYF
TRBV29-1	14	TRBJ1-2	CSVARQGHYYGYTF
TRBV5-1	15	TRBJ1-1	CASSPGPSFGTEAFF
TRBV7-9	12	TRBJ2-7	CASSSEGGEQYF
TRBV27	16	TRBJ2-5	CASSLSTSGGKETQYF
TRBV7-2	13	TRBJ1-5	CASSLELGQPQHF
TRBV20-1	9	TRBJ1-2	CSAEYGYTF